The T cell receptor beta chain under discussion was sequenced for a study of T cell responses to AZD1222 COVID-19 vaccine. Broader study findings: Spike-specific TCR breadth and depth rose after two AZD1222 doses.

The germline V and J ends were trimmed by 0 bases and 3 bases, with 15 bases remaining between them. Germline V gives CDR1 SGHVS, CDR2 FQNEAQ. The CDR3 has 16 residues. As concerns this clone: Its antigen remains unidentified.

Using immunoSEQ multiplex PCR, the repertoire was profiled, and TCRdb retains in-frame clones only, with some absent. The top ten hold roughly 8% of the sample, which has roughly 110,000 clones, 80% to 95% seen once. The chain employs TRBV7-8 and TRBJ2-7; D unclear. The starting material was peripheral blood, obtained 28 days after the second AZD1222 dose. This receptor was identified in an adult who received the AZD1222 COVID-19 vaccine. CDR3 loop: CASSLAIGRALYEQYF. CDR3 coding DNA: TGTGCCAGCAGCTTAGCCATCGGCAGAGCCCTCTACGAGCAGTACTTC.